Presented here are 17 T cell receptor beta chains from one specimen sequenced in a study of shared clonotypes between healthy human individuals. Here immunoSEQ multiplex PCR was the method, and the copy in TCRdb shows in-frame clones only, minus some. The sample has about 2,500,000 clones; around nine tenths are singletons. The specimen was naive CD4+ T cells sorted from blood. As for subset: CD45RA+ positively selected. All receptors come from a man younger than 30 in good health.

V usage is TRBV27 and J usage is TRBJ2-1; 7 bases map to TRBD2. In germline, CDR1 is MNHEY, CDR2 SMNVEV (reference sequence). V dropped 6 bases and J dropped 7; count of bases not matched to a gene: 12. The CDR3 extends over 15 amino acids. The CDR3, as DNA: TGTGCCAGCAGGACCCCGGGGGGTGAGAGAAATGAGCAGTTCTTC. This codes for CASRTPGGERNEQFF.

This clone was detected only a few times. The chain carries TRBV5-1 and TRBJ1-5, with TRBD1 identical over 8 bases. This CDR3 is 17 amino acids long. V lost 4 bases to trimming and J lost 0 bases; unmatched junction nucleotides: 9. Germline CDR1 and CDR2: SGHRS and YFSETQ. The CDR3 region is CASSRGQGDASNQPQHF. The DNA for the CDR3 is TGCGCCAGCAGCCGTGGACAGGGCGACGCTAGCAATCAGCCCCAGCATTTT.

The V call is TRBV4-3, the J call TRBJ1-2; D may be TRBD1 (5 bases). Germline CDR1 reads LGHNA; CDR2 reads YSLEER. This CDR3 spans 15 amino acids. Trimming removed 4 bases at V and 4 bases at J, with 16 bases between. The CDR3 reads CASSPDRTIRYGYTF. The CDR3 DNA is TGCGCCAGCAGCCCCGACAGAACCATCCGCTATGGCTACACCTTC.

The chain carries TRBV6-1 and TRBJ2-7; 7 bases line up with TRBD1. The germline V gene has CDR1 MNHNS and CDR2 SASEGT. J gave up 2 bases and V 4 bases, and 11 bases lay outside the gene matches. The CDR3 loop spans 16 amino acids. CDR3 sequence reads: CASSVDRDRATYEQYF. The CDR3 region has the DNA TGTGCCAGCAGTGTTGACCGGGACAGAGCCACCTACGAGCAGTACTTC.

This rearrangement joins TRBV5-1 to TRBJ1-1; 7 bases line up with TRBD1. Germline CDR1 is SGHRS and CDR2 is YFSETQ. The V segment lost 0 bases and the J segment 7 bases; nucleotides outside the gene matches: 9. This CDR3 has 15 amino acids. This chain's CDR3 is CASSLVLGQVGEAFF. For the CDR3, the DNA is TGCGCCAGCAGCTTGGTATTAGGACAGGTGGGTGAAGCTTTCTTT.

This clone turned up a few times. The chain employs TRBV7-9 and TRBJ1-6, with a possible D match to TRBD1 (5 bases). The CDR3 consists of 14 residues. Deletions cut 1 base from V and 9 bases from J, with 10 bases between. The germline V gene has CDR1 SEHNR and CDR2 FQNEAQ (reference sequence). The CDR3 coding sequence is TGTGCCAGCAGCTTAGGACAGCTTGCTTCACCCCTCCACTTT. It translates to CASSLGQLASPLHF. The variable domain in full, completed from reference TRBV7-9 and TRBJ1-6, reads DTGVSQNPRHKITKRGQNVTFRCDPISEHNRLYWYRQTLGQGPEFLTYFQNEAQLEKSRLLSDRFSAERPKGSFSTLEIQRTEQGDSAMYLCASSLGQLASPLHFGNGTRLTVT.

The chain couples TRBV14 to TRBJ2-7; the match to TRBD1 covers 11 bases. Losses at the gene ends were 4 bases for V and 7 bases for J; bases not matched to a gene: 9. This CDR3 is built from 15 residues. In germline, CDR1 is SGHDN, CDR2 FVKESK. Written as DNA, the CDR3 is TGTGCCAGCAGCCCATCCGGGACAGGGGGTAGGGAGCAGTACTTC. It is translated as CASSPSGTGGREQYF.

The gene calls are TRBV6-6 and TRBJ2-5, with D hard to call. The J call could be wrong; TRBJ2-7 is a better fit for the DNA end. The V gene's germline CDR1 is MNHNY and CDR2 SVGAGI (reference sequence). The CDR3 extends over 16 amino acids. The CDR3 nucleotides are TGTGCCAGCAGTTACTCGAATCCAGACTTTCAGAACGAGCAGTACTTC. The encoded protein is CASSYSNPDFQNEQYF.

The V and J genes are TRBV10-2 and TRBJ2-3; 14 bases are shared with TRBD2. J lost 5 bases, V lost 6 bases, and 4 bases had no gene match. CDR1 and CDR2 (germline): WSHSY, SAAADI. The CDR3 covers 15 residues. CDR3 sequence (DNA): TGCGCCAGCAGAAGACTAGCGGGGGGGCGAGATACGCAGTATTTT. This gives the protein CASRRLAGGRDTQYF.

This clone came up once. V and J are TRBV19 and TRBJ1-1; TRBD1 agrees at 7 bases. Trimming removed 5 bases from V and 6 bases from J; junction bases left unmatched: 15. The CDR3 totals 16 residues. Germline CDR1 and CDR2: LNHDA and SQIVND (reference sequence). CDR3 residues: CASSLGDRVATAEAFF. The CDR3 nucleotides read TGTGCCAGTAGTCTCGGCGACAGGGTAGCAACGGCTGAAGCTTTCTTT.

DNA of the CDR3: TGTGCCAGCAGCTTGTATGGACTAGCGGGAAAGATTGAGCAGTTCTTC. Encoded protein: CASSLYGLAGKIEQFF. The gene calls are TRBV5-6 and TRBJ2-1, with 12 bases fitting TRBD2. The germline V gene has CDR1 SGHDT and CDR2 YYEEEE. J gave up 9 bases and V 1 base, and 8 bases lay outside the gene matches. The CDR3 runs 16 residues.

This chain connects TRBV19 to TRBJ1-4, with D hard to call. Per the germline V gene, CDR1 is LNHDA and CDR2 is SQIVND (reference sequence). The V end lost 8 bases, the J end lost 8 bases, and 18 bases lay between the germline ends. CDR3 length equals 14 residues. The CDR3 sequence: CASRRDPSYEKLFF. The CDR3 nucleotides read TGTGCCAGTCGCCGTGATCCCTCCTACGAAAAACTGTTTTTT. Combining the CDR3 with reference TRBV19 and TRBJ1-4 gives the whole variable domain DGGITQSPKYLFRKEGQNVTLSCEQNLNHDAMYWYRQDPGQGLRLIYYSQIVNDFQKGDIAEGYSVSREKKESFPLTVTSAQKNPTAFYLCASRRDPSYEKLFFGSGTQLSVL.

The V gene is TRBV5-1, the J gene TRBJ2-7; a weak D match, TRBD2 (5 bases). V was clipped by 4 bases and J by 5 bases, with 19 bases between them. CDR3 size: 15 residues. Per germline, CDR1 SGHRS and CDR2 YFSETQ. CDR3 residues: CASSRGLPREHEQYF. Written as DNA, the CDR3 is TGCGCCAGCAGCAGAGGGCTTCCGAGGGAACACGAGCAGTACTTC.

Points on this clone: Other DNA sequences in the same sample also yield this CDR3. The rearrangement links TRBV18 to TRBJ2-1; 7 nucleotides align to TRBD1. Germline trimming cut 3 bases from V and 1 base from J; bases unmatched to any gene: 3. The CDR3 spans 15 residues. Germline values: CDR1 KGHSH, CDR2 LQKENI. The CDR3 DNA follows: TGTGCCAGCTCACCTCCGGGACAGTCCTACAATGAGCAGTTCTTC. Its translation is CASSPPGQSYNEQFF.

The gene calls are TRBV5-6 and TRBJ2-1; 11 bases are shared with TRBD2. This CDR3 has 16 amino acids. CDR1 SGHDT and CDR2 YYEEEE come from the germline V gene. V trimming: 0 bases; J trimming: 5 bases; junction bases outside the gene matches: 4. The CDR3 protein is CASSLVSGREDNEQFF. In nucleotides, the CDR3 is TGTGCCAGCAGCTTGGTTAGCGGGAGGGAGGACAATGAGCAGTTCTTC.

With respect to this clone: Other DNA sequences in this sample translate to the same CDR3. The chain is built from TRBV7-9 and TRBJ1-1, with D unresolved. This CDR3 has 12 residues. V lost 3 bases, J lost 1 base, and 3 bases lay in between. CDR1 SEHNR and CDR2 FQNEAQ come from the germline V gene (reference sequence). This chain's CDR3 is CASSFRNTEAFF. The CDR3 DNA reads TGTGCCAGCAGCTTCCGGAACACTGAAGCTTTCTTT. Full variable domain (rest looked up from reference TRBV7-9 and TRBJ1-1): DTGVSQNPRHKITKRGQNVTFRCDPISEHNRLYWYRQTLGQGPEFLTYFQNEAQLEKSRLLSDRFSAERPKGSFSTLEIQRTEQGDSAMYLCASSFRNTEAFFGQGTRLTVV.

The chain uses TRBV2 and TRBJ2-7; D is ambiguous. The CDR3 covers 12 residues. CDR1 and CDR2 from the germline V gene are SNHLY and FYNNEI. Trimming pared 6 bases from V and 0 bases from J, leaving 6 bases between. This chain's CDR3 is CASRENSYEQYF. In nucleotides, the CDR3 is TGTGCCAGCAGAGAAAACTCCTACGAGCAGTACTTC. The full variable domain, completed using reference TRBV2 and TRBJ2-7, is EPEVTQTPSHQVTQMGQEVILRCVPISNHLYFYWYRQILGQKVEFLVSFYNNEISEKSEIFDDQFSVERPDGSNFTLKIRSTKLEDSAMYFCASRENSYEQYFGPGTRLTVT.